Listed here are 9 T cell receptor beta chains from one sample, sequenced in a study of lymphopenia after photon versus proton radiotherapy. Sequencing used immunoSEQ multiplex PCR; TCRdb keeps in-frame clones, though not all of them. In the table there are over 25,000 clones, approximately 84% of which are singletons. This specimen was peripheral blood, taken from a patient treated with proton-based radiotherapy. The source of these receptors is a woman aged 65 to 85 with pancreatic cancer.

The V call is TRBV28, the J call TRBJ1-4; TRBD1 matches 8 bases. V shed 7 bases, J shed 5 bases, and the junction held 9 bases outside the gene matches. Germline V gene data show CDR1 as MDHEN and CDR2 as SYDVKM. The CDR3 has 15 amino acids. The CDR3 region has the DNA TGTGCCAGCATTCTCGCCGGGACAGGAAATGAAAAACTGTTTTTT. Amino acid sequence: CASILAGTGNEKLFF.

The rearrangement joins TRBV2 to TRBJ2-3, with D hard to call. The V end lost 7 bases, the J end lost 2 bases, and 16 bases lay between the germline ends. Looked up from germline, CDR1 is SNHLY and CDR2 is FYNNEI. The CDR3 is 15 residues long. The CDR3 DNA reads TGTGCCAGCAAAACTCTCTTTACCCCCACAGATACGCAGTATTTT. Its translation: CASKTLFTPTDTQYF.

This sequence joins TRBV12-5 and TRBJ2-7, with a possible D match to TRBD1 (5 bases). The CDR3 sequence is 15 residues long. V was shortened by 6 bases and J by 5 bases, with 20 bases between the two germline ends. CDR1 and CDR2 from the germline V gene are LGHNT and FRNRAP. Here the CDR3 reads CASGPYLNRIHEQYF. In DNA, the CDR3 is TGTGCTAGTGGCCCTTACTTGAACAGGATCCACGAGCAGTACTTC.

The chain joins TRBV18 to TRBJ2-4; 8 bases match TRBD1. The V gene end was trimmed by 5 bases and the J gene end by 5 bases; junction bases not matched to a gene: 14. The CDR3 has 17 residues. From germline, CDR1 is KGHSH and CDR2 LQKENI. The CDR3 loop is CASSSAQPQGVENIQYF. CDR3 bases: TGTGCCAGCTCATCTGCCCAACCACAGGGGGTCGAAAACATTCAGTACTTC. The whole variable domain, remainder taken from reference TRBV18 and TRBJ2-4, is NAGVMQNPRHLVRRRGQEARLRCSPMKGHSHVYWYRQLPEEGLKFMVYLQKENIIDESGMPKERFSAEFPKEGPSILRIQQVVRGDSAAYFCASSSAQPQGVENIQYFGAGTRLSVL.

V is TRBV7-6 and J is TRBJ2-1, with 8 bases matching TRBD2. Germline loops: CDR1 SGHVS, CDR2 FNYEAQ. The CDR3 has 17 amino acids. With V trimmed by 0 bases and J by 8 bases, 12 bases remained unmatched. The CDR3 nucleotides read TGTGCCAGCAGCTTAGCGAGGGTAGCGGGGCCCTCGGATGAGCAGTTCTTC. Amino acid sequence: CASSLARVAGPSDEQFF. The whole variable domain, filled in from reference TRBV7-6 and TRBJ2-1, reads GAGVSQSPRYKVTKRGQDVALRCDPISGHVSLYWYRQALGQGPEFLTYFNYEAQQDKSGLPNDRFSAERPEGSISTLTIQRTEQRDSAMYRCASSLARVAGPSDEQFFGPGTRLTVL.

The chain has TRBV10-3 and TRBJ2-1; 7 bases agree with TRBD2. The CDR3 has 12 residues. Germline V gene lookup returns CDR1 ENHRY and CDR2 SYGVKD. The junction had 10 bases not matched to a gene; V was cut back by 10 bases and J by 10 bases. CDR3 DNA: TGTGCCAGCAGAAGGACTAGTTGGGAGCAGTTCTTC. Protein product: CASRRTSWEQFF.

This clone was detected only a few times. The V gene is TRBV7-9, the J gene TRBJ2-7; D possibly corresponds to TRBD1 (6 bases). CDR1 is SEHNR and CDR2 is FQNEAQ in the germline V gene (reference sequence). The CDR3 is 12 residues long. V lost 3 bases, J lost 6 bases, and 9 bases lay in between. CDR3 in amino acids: CASSLGAPEQYF. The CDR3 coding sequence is TGTGCCAGCAGCTTGGGGGCGCCCGAGCAGTACTTC.

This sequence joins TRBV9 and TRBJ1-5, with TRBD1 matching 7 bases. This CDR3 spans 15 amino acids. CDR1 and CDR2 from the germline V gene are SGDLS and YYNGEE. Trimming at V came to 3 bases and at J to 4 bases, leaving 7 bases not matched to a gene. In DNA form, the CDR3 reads TGTGCCAGCAGCGGATCAGGGGGAGGTAATCAGCCCCAGCATTTT. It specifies CASSGSGGGNQPQHF. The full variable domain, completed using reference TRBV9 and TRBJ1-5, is DSGVTQTPKHLITATGQRVTLRCSPRSGDLSVYWYQQSLDQGLQFLIQYYNGEERAKGNILERFSAQQFPDLHSELNLSSLELGDSALYFCASSGSGGGNQPQHFGDGTRLSIL.

The CDR3 DNA reads as TGTGCCAGCAGTTCGCTACTCCCCACAGATACGCAGTATTTT. Its translation is CASSSLLPTDTQYF. The rearrangement joins TRBV27 to TRBJ2-3; D gene uncertain. CDR1 MNHEY and CDR2 SMNVEV come from the germline V gene (reference sequence). CDR3 size: 14 residues. The V end lost 4 bases, the J end lost 2 bases, and 10 bases lay between the germline ends.